The 30 T cell receptor beta chains below were found in one sample sequenced in a study of T cells after yellow fever vaccination. In TCRdb, the 5' RACE reads were re-called with MiXCR into one record per CDR3 protein. The sample yields hundreds of thousands of distinct CDR3 sequences, about 12% seen once. The sequencing used PBMCs, collected on the day of the yellow fever booster vaccination. The receptors here all came from a man aged 25-40 years who received the YFV17D yellow fever vaccine.

The chain joins TRBV6-2 or TRBV6-3 to TRBJ1-3; no firm D call. Germline loops: CDR1 MNHEY, CDR2 SVGEGT. V lost 6 bases to trimming and J lost 0 bases, with 15 bases between them. The length of the CDR3 is 16 residues. The CDR3 sequence: CASSLPTGISGNTIYF. CDR3 DNA sequence: TGTGCCAGCAGCTTACCCACCGGAATCTCTGGAAACACCATATATTTT.

The V call is TRBV7-2, the J call TRBJ2-7; 7 bases are a match to TRBD2. The CDR3 has 15 amino acids. Germline V lookup: CDR1 SGHTA, CDR2 FQGNSA. Trimming cost V 5 bases and J 9 bases; bases outside gene matches: 16. The CDR3: CASSPGGPPTGGQYF. CDR3 bases: TGTGCCAGCAGCCCGGGAGGCCCACCCACCGGGGGGCAGTACTTC.

The V gene is TRBV9, the J gene TRBJ2-3; unclear D gene. From germline, CDR1 is SGDLS and CDR2 YYNGEE. This CDR3 is 13 amino acids long. V shed 0 bases and J shed 3 bases, with 5 bases lying between them. This CDR3 reads CASSVAQTDTQYF. The CDR3 DNA is TGTGCCAGCAGCGTAGCACAGACAGATACGCAGTATTTT.

This clonotype has only a few counts. The chain employs TRBV5-1 and TRBJ1-5; 7 positions match TRBD1. CDR1 and CDR2 (germline): SGHRS, YFSETQ. V shed 0 bases, J shed 7 bases, and the junction held 7 bases outside the gene matches. CDR3 length: 15 residues. CDR3: CASSLETGLGQPQHF. The DNA for the CDR3 is TGCGCCAGCAGCTTGGAGACAGGGCTAGGACAGCCCCAGCATTTT.

Here the CDR3 reads CASGGGRAYEQYF. As DNA, the CDR3 is TGTGCCAGCGGCGGCGGGAGGGCCTACGAGCAGTACTTC. The chain combines TRBV2 with TRBJ2-7; 9 bases fit TRBD2. The trim removed 8 bases at V and 2 bases at J, leaving 4 bases unmatched. CDR1 and CDR2 (germline): SNHLY, FYNNEI. This CDR3 comprises 13 residues.

This clonotype was found a few times. V gene TRBV20-1 combines with J gene TRBJ1-1, with D maybe TRBD1 (5 bases). This CDR3 is built from 14 residues. V was trimmed by 3 bases and J by 3 bases, leaving 14 bases between them. Germline V gene lookup returns CDR1 DFQATT and CDR2 SNEGSKA (reference sequence). CDR3 in DNA: TGCAGTGCTAGCCGTCCCGGAGGGGACACTGAAGCTTTCTTT. It specifies CSASRPGGDTEAFF.

This clonotype has only a few counts. The rearrangement links TRBV9 to TRBJ2-2, with 9 nucleotides matching TRBD2. In germline, CDR1 is SGDLS, CDR2 YYNGEE. Trimming took 4 bases from V and 1 from J; bases not matched to a gene: 8. This CDR3 comprises 17 residues. The CDR3: CASSPRLAELNTGELFF. Here the CDR3 DNA reads TGTGCCAGCAGCCCCCGACTAGCGGAGTTGAACACCGGGGAGCTGTTTTTT.

The genes are TRBV5-1 and TRBJ2-1, with 12 bases matching TRBD2. The CDR3 contains 19 residues. CDR1 SGHRS and CDR2 YFSETQ come from the germline V gene. Losses at the gene ends were 2 bases for V and 0 bases for J; bases not matched to a gene: 9. CDR3: CASSFTGTSGLPSYNEQFF. The CDR3 nucleotides are TGCGCCAGCAGCTTCACCGGGACTAGCGGGTTGCCCTCCTACAATGAGCAGTTCTTC.

This clonotype appeared a few times. The chain is built from TRBV15 and TRBJ2-1; D ambiguous. CDR3 length: 16 amino acids. Between the trimmed V and J ends, which lost 2 bases and 10 bases, there was a span of 21 bases. Germline V gene sequence: CDR1 LNHNV, CDR2 YYDKDF (reference sequence). As DNA, the CDR3 is TGTGCCACCAGCAGAAGAGGTGGAGTCCCGTTAAGAGAGCAGTTCTTC. Residues: CATSRRGGVPLREQFF. The whole variable domain, remainder taken from reference TRBV15 and TRBJ2-1, is DAMVIQNPRYQVTQFGKPVTLSCSQTLNHNVMYWYQQKSSQAPKLLFHYYDKDFNNEADTPDNFQSRRPNTSFCFLDIRSPGLGDTAMYLCATSRRGGVPLREQFFGPGTRLTVL.

The chain joins TRBV7-3 to TRBJ2-7; D not certain. The CDR3 covers 15 residues. Germline V CDR1 and CDR2: SGHTA, FQGTGA. V was clipped by 1 base and J by 5 bases, with 15 bases between them. Here the CDR3 DNA reads TGTGCCAGCAGCTTAATGGCTTCCCTCAGGCACGAGCAGTACTTC. Encoded protein: CASSLMASLRHEQYF.

Only a few counts were recorded for this clonotype. The V gene is TRBV20-1, the J gene TRBJ2-5; D assignment may be TRBD1 or TRBD2 (5 bases each). The CDR3 has 14 amino acids. Germline V CDR1 and CDR2: DFQATT, SNEGSKA (reference sequence). V dropped 0 bases and J dropped 4 bases, with 12 bases sitting between them. The CDR3: CSARDGNRGETQYF. The CDR3 nucleotides are TGCAGTGCTAGAGACGGGAATAGGGGAGAGACCCAGTACTTC.

The chain links TRBV5-6 to TRBJ1-2, with D possibly TRBD1 on 5 matching bases. Trimming left V 4 bases short and J 8 bases short, with 21 bases between. Germline CDR1 is SGHDT and CDR2 is YYEEEE. The CDR3 is made up of 15 amino acids. CDR3 loop: CASSNENRDRWGYTF. CDR3 nucleotide sequence: TGTGCCAGCAGCAACGAAAACCGGGACCGGTGGGGCTACACCTTC.

This clonotype was found a few times. This chain joins TRBV18 and TRBJ1-2; D not resolved. This CDR3 has 14 amino acids. Germline lookup yields CDR1 KGHSH and CDR2 LQKENI. The V and J ends lost 5 bases and 7 bases respectively, with 17 bases between them. The CDR3 loop is CASSSPDRLLGYTF. DNA of the CDR3: TGTGCCAGCTCAAGCCCGGACCGTCTCCTTGGCTACACCTTC.

This clonotype was seen more than once but under ten times. The gene calls are TRBV20-1 and TRBJ2-3; 9 positions agree with TRBD2. Germline V gene lookup returns CDR1 DFQATT and CDR2 SNEGSKA (reference sequence). The J segment lost 1 base and the V segment lost 5 bases, leaving 7 bases of the junction unmatched. CDR3 size: 15 residues. This CDR3 reads CSAAPLAGGTDTQYF. CDR3 coding DNA: TGCAGTGCTGCCCCATTAGCGGGAGGCACAGATACGCAGTATTTT.

The CDR3, as DNA: TGTGCCAGCAGCTTCGGGGACCGAGATAGAGATACGCAGTATTTT. It codes for CASSFGDRDRDTQYF. This chain connects TRBV7-9 to TRBJ2-3; the D call may be TRBD1 or TRBD2 (5 bases each). The ends were cut back, 3 bases at V and 5 bases at J, with 15 bases in the middle. The germline CDR1 and CDR2 sequences are SEHNR and FQNEAQ (reference sequence). This CDR3 comprises 15 residues.

This clonotype showed up many times. J is TRBJ2-7 and V is TRBV5-1, with 9 bases aligning to TRBD1. The germline V gene has CDR1 SGHRS and CDR2 YFSETQ. The length of the CDR3 is 17 residues. The V segment lost 0 bases and the J segment 3 bases; nucleotides outside the gene matches: 10. In nucleotides, the CDR3 is TGCGCCAGCAGCTTGGGGAAGGGACAGGGTAATCTCTACGAGCAGTACTTC. This encodes CASSLGKGQGNLYEQYF. Complete variable domain (other parts from reference TRBV5-1 and TRBJ2-7): KAGVTQTPRYLIKTRGQQVTLSCSPISGHRSVSWYQQTPGQGLQFLFEYFSETQRNKGNFPGRFSGRQFSNSRSEMNVSTLELGDSALYLCASSLGKGQGNLYEQYFGPGTRLTVT.

The chain employs TRBV24-1 and TRBJ1-3; D gene uncertain. Trimming removed 3 bases from V and 2 bases from J, with 10 bases in between. CDR3 length equals 15 residues. CDR1 is KGHDR, CDR2 SFDVKD, per germline. In DNA, the CDR3 is TGTGCCACCAGTGATGGCCCTCTCCCTGGAAACACCATATATTTT. Encoded protein: CATSDGPLPGNTIYF.

The genes are TRBV7-2 and TRBJ1-2; D perhaps matches TRBD1 (5 bases). Germline assignment: CDR1 SGHTA and CDR2 FQGNSA. This CDR3 has 14 amino acids. V lost 5 bases to trimming and J lost 6 bases, with 16 bases between them. The CDR3 loop reads CASSGSGGGDGYTF. In DNA form, the CDR3 reads TGTGCCAGCAGCGGCAGTGGGGGAGGGGATGGCTACACCTTC.

This clonotype was found a few times. The chain combines TRBV6-5 with TRBJ2-3; a weak D match, TRBD2 (5 bases). The length of the CDR3 is 15 residues. In germline, CDR1 is MNHEY, CDR2 SVGAGI. Trimming left V 2 bases short and J 1 base short, with 10 bases between. CDR3 sequence (DNA): TGTGCCAGCAGTTACCCTAGCTCAGGCACAGATACGCAGTATTTT. Translation gives CASSYPSSGTDTQYF.

This clonotype was recorded at least ten times. V gene TRBV10-2 combines with J gene TRBJ2-5, with unresolved D. The CDR3 spans 13 residues. Trimming stripped 6 bases from V and 1 base from J, with 9 bases between. Germline V CDR1 and CDR2: WSHSY, SAAADI. This CDR3 reads CASSPLGQETQYF. The CDR3, as DNA: TGCGCCAGCAGCCCCCTAGGCCAAGAGACCCAGTACTTC.

This clonotype has just one count. This rearrangement joins TRBV4-3 to TRBJ2-2; weak D call: TRBD1 (6 bases). Trimming shortened V by 0 bases and J by 3 bases, and 14 bases separated the two germline ends. Germline assignment: CDR1 LGHNA and CDR2 YSLEER. The CDR3 loop spans 17 amino acids. This chain's CDR3 is CASSQDRRTEYTGELFF. The CDR3 nucleotides are TGCGCCAGCAGCCAAGATCGAAGGACAGAGTACACCGGGGAGCTGTTTTTT.

The genes are TRBV6-1 and TRBJ2-3; 8 nucleotides align to TRBD2. The CDR3 sequence is 16 residues long. Germline CDR1 is MNHNS and CDR2 is SASEGT. V lost 6 bases and J lost 3; bases outside the gene matches: 11. DNA of the CDR3: TGTGCCAGCAGGGCCGATCCAGCGGGAGTAACAGATACGCAGTATTTT. Protein sequence: CASRADPAGVTDTQYF.

DNA for the CDR3: TGTGCCAGCAGCCAGACAAACACCATATATTTT. It specifies CASSQTNTIYF. The V and J genes are TRBV7-2 and TRBJ1-3; D is unresolved. V was clipped by 5 bases and J by 6 bases, with 5 bases between them. Germline values: CDR1 SGHTA, CDR2 FQGNSA. The CDR3 is made up of 11 amino acids.

This clonotype has just a few counts. The genes are TRBV15 and TRBJ1-2, with D possibly being TRBD1 (5 bases). This CDR3 has 14 residues. Looked up from germline, CDR1 is LNHNV and CDR2 is YYDKDF (reference sequence). V shed 6 bases and J shed 8 bases, with 19 bases lying between them. The CDR3 DNA is TGTGCCACCAGTACCGATCGGACACTGGGCGGCTACACCTTC. This translates into CATSTDRTLGGYTF.

The chain couples TRBV29-1 to TRBJ2-3; 11 bases map to TRBD2. The CDR3 covers 16 residues. Germline loops: CDR1 SQVTM, CDR2 ANQGSEA. Trimming removed 4 bases from V and 3 bases from J; junction bases left unmatched: 9. DNA of the CDR3: TGCAGCGTTGGTAGCGGGAGGGCCGGGAGTACAGATACGCAGTATTTT. Residues: CSVGSGRAGSTDTQYF.

The table lists this clonotype with many counts. The genes are TRBV12-3 or TRBV12-4 and TRBJ2-3; the D gene is possibly TRBD2 (5 bases). This CDR3 contains 14 residues. V was pared by 6 bases and J by 0 bases, with 10 bases between. This CDR3 is CASSRTLSTDTQYF. The CDR3 coding sequence is TGTGCCAGCAGCCGGACTCTAAGCACAGATACGCAGTATTTT.

Only a few counts were recorded for this clonotype. The chain joins TRBV4-2 to TRBJ2-2; no firm D call. The V and J ends lost 3 bases and 0 bases respectively, with 11 bases between them. The CDR3 loop spans 16 amino acids. Germline CDR1 and CDR2: LGHNA and YNFKEQ. The CDR3 DNA reads as TGTGCCAGCAGCCACGGCCTTGGCGCGAACACCGGGGAGCTGTTTTTT. Translating gives CASSHGLGANTGELFF.

This clonotype appeared a few times. The V and J genes are TRBV18 and TRBJ2-3, with TRBD1 as a possible D gene (7 bases). V was trimmed by 4 bases and J by 2 bases, leaving 13 bases between them. There are 15 residues in the CDR3. Germline V gene sequence: CDR1 KGHSH, CDR2 LQKENI. DNA for the CDR3: TGTGCCAGCTCACGAGGCGGGACAGCCACAGATACGCAGTATTTT. Translation gives CASSRGGTATDTQYF. The full variable domain, in which reference TRBV18 and TRBJ2-3 provide the parts outside the CDR3, is NAGVMQNPRHLVRRRGQEARLRCSPMKGHSHVYWYRQLPEEGLKFMVYLQKENIIDESGMPKERFSAEFPKEGPSILRIQQVVRGDSAAYFCASSRGGTATDTQYFGPGTRLTVL.

This chain joins TRBV3-1 and TRBJ2-1; no reliable D call. This CDR3 region has 13 residues. With 5 bases removed from V and 8 bases from J, the gap between germline ends came to 13 bases. Germline CDR1 and CDR2: LGHDT and YNNKEL (reference sequence). The CDR3 region has the DNA TGTGCCAGCAGCGCACAGCGCCTACATGAGCAGTTCTTC. This codes for CASSAQRLHEQFF.

The chain recombines TRBV10-3 with TRBJ2-7; possibly TRBD1 for D (6 bases). The CDR3 spans 18 residues. The ends were cut back, 11 bases at V and 4 bases at J, with 33 bases in the middle. The germline gives CDR1 ENHRY, CDR2 SYGVKD. CDR3 region: CALPSCQIGPRGIYEQYF. The CDR3 region has the DNA TGTGCCTTACCGTCATGCCAGATAGGCCCTAGGGGGATATACGAGCAGTACTTC.